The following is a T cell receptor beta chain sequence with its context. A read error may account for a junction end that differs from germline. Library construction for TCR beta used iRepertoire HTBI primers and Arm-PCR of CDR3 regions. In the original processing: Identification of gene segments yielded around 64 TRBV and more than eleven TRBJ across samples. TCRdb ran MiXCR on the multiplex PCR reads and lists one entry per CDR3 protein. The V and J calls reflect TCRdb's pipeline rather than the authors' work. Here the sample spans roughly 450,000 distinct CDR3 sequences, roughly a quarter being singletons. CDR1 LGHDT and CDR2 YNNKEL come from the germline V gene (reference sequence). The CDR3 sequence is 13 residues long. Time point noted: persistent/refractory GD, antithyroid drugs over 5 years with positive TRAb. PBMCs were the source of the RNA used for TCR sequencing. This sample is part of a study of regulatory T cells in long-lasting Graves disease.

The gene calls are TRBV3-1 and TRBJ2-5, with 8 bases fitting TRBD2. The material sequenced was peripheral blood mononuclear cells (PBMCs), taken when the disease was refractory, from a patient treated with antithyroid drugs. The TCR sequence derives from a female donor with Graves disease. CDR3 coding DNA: TGTGCCAGCAGCCACCGGGAGGGCCAGACCCAGCACTTC. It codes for CASSHREGQTQHF.